The rows below give T cell receptor beta chains drawn from one sample of a study. From the 5' RACE reads, TCRdb called clonotypes with MiXCR, one entry per CDR3 protein. Here the sample spans 8,000 or so distinct CDR3 sequences, about a third being singletons. Input material: tumor-infiltrating memory CD4+ T cells sorted from the breast tumor. These receptors originate from a female donor with breast cancer. Each CDR3 is given with its conserved first and last residue. The order of the fields is V gene, J gene, CDR3 protein.

V: TRBV18; J: TRBJ2-7; CDR3: CASSRTESYEQYF
V: TRBV4-1; J: TRBJ2-5; CDR3: CASRGQETQYF
V: TRBV18; J: TRBJ1-6; CDR3: CASSDQRGSPLHF
V: TRBV15; J: TRBJ1-3; CDR3: CATKGGGGNTIYF
V: TRBV5-1; J: TRBJ2-3; CDR3: CASSLGQPADTQYF
V: TRBV27; J: TRBJ2-7; CDR3: CASSLQGTYEQYF
V: TRBV4-2; J: TRBJ1-4; CDR3: CASSQKSGIGTNEKLFF
V: TRBV4-1; J: TRBJ1-2; CDR3: CASSQDLRRGQGGYTF
V: TRBV7-9; J: TRBJ2-7; CDR3: CASSFQFEQYF
V: TRBV5-1; J: TRBJ2-1; CDR3: CASSLTGISSYTEQFF
V: TRBV7-9; J: TRBJ1-2; CDR3: CASSRPGSYGYTF
V: TRBV4-1; J: TRBJ1-1; CDR3: CASSRDGRTEAFF
V: TRBV4-1; J: TRBJ2-1; CDR3: CASSQVGFEQFF
V: TRBV20-1; J: TRBJ2-3; CDR3: CSAPDGADTQYF
V: TRBV7-6; J: TRBJ2-7; CDR3: CASSLGPSGVPIHYEQYF
V: TRBV18; J: TRBJ2-5; CDR3: CASSHQRALQETQYF
V: TRBV12-3/TRBV12-4; J: TRBJ2-6; CDR3: CASSHYRASGANVLTF
V: TRBV20-1; J: TRBJ2-7; CDR3: CSATDRLGYEQYF
V: TRBV7-2; J: TRBJ2-1; CDR3: CASSPRLAGYEQFF
V: TRBV7-2; J: TRBJ2-3; CDR3: CASSLNPGTATDTQYF
V: TRBV7-9; J: TRBJ2-2; CDR3: CASKISGRATGELFF
V: TRBV4-1; J: TRBJ2-3; CDR3: CASSRGLAGQMGDTQYF
V: TRBV20-1; J: TRBJ1-1; CDR3: CSVMEAGTGANTEAFF
V: TRBV6-5; J: TRBJ2-5; CDR3: CASGSQETQYF
V: TRBV12-3/TRBV12-4; J: TRBJ2-1; CDR3: CASSPRGENNEQFF
V: TRBV7-9; J: TRBJ2-7; CDR3: CASSFSGTEQYF
V: TRBV2; J: TRBJ2-1; CDR3: CASWPGNSYNEQFF
V: TRBV4-2; J: TRBJ2-1; CDR3: CASSQGMREGLEFF
V: TRBV5-1; J: TRBJ1-1; CDR3: CASSSKTGQGSGAFF